The 29 T cell receptor beta chains below all came from one sample that was sequenced in a study of brain T cells in children with intractable seizures. Time point defined: blood from clinic visit 5 months post-surgery; TSC patient then seizure free. Assay used: immunoSEQ multiplex PCR; TCRdb lists only in-frame clones, some missing. Among hundreds of thousands of clones listed, over 90% were seen once. This sample comprised peripheral blood, obtained more than 4 months after surgery. All receptors derive from a boy under two years old with tuberous sclerosis and intractable seizures.

The CDR3 reads CASSGMTANYGYTF. CDR3 bases: TGTGCCAGCAGCGGCATGACAGCTAACTATGGCTACACCTTC. The chain is built from TRBV9 and TRBJ1-2; D is perhaps TRBD1 (5 bases). The ends were cut back, 3 bases at V and 0 bases at J, with 9 bases in the middle. Per the germline V gene, CDR1 is SGDLS and CDR2 is YYNGEE. The CDR3 loop spans 14 amino acids.

This rearrangement joins TRBV30 to TRBJ1-3; 10 bases match TRBD1. This CDR3 has 15 residues. V was pared by 8 bases and J by 0 bases, with 7 bases of the junction left unmatched. The V gene's germline CDR1 is GTSNPN and CDR2 SVGIG (reference sequence). CDR3 sequence: CARRDRGSSGNTIYF. The CDR3 DNA reads as TGTGCCCGTAGGGACAGGGGTTCCTCTGGAAACACCATATATTTT.

The gene calls are TRBV30 and TRBJ1-2; 7 bases match TRBD1. Germline lookup yields CDR1 GTSNPN and CDR2 SVGIG (reference sequence). V lost 3 bases, J lost 4 bases, and 8 bases stayed unmatched. The CDR3 runs to 14 residues. For the CDR3, the DNA is TGTGCCTGGAGCACTCGGACAGGTTCCTATGGCTACACCTTC. Its protein product is CAWSTRTGSYGYTF.

The gene calls are TRBV7-3 and TRBJ2-3; 10 bases fit TRBD2. CDR1 is SGHTA, CDR2 FQGTGA, per germline. Trimming removed 3 bases from V and 4 bases from J; junction bases left unmatched: 7. The CDR3 extends over 16 amino acids. CDR3 loop: CASSLASGSLSDTQYF. In nucleotides, the CDR3 is TGTGCCAGCAGCTTGGCTAGCGGGAGTTTGTCAGATACGCAGTATTTT.

The chain couples TRBV7-2 to TRBJ2-7; 12 bases match TRBD1. Germline CDR1 SGHTA, CDR2 FQGNSA. CDR3 length equals 18 residues. After removal of 2 bases from V and 2 bases from J, the junction contained 10 bases not matched to a gene. The CDR3 region has the DNA TGTGCCAGCAGCTTAAACGCGGGACAGGGGGCTGGGGCCTACGAGCAGTACTTC. It encodes CASSLNAGQGAGAYEQYF.

This rearrangement joins TRBV29-1 to TRBJ2-1, with 10 nucleotides matching TRBD2. J was trimmed by 5 bases and V by 4 bases; bases with no gene match: 2. This CDR3 contains 13 residues. The V gene's germline CDR1 is SQVTM and CDR2 ANQGSEA. The CDR3 here is CSVGLAGDNEQFF. CDR3 DNA sequence: TGCAGCGTTGGACTAGCGGGCGACAATGAGCAGTTCTTC.

This chain links TRBV6-5 with TRBJ2-7; the match to TRBD1 covers 9 bases. V dropped 2 bases and J dropped 0; count of bases not matched to a gene: 5. CDR1 and CDR2 (germline): MNHEY, SVGAGI. The CDR3 length is 16 residues. The CDR3 sequence is CASSYTGTGSSYEQYF. DNA of the CDR3: TGTGCCAGCAGTTACACCGGGACAGGGAGCTCCTACGAGCAGTACTTC.

V and J are TRBV12-3 or TRBV12-4 and TRBJ1-1; D call uncertain. The V gene lost 8 bases and the J gene lost 2 bases, with 9 bases spanning the gap. The CDR3 runs 12 residues. The CDR3 spells CASRLTNTEAFF. In DNA form, the CDR3 reads TGTGCCAGCCGCCTGACCAACACTGAAGCTTTCTTT.

V and J are TRBV19 and TRBJ1-6; 7 bases align to TRBD1. CDR1 and CDR2 from the germline V gene are LNHDA and SQIVND (reference sequence). After removal of 7 bases from V and 3 bases from J, the junction contained 6 bases not matched to a gene. The CDR3 totals 15 residues. DNA of the CDR3: TGTGCCAGTACTGGGACAGCCTTCTATAATTCACCCCTCCACTTT. It yields the protein CASTGTAFYNSPLHF.

J is TRBJ1-2 and V is TRBV21-1. TRBV21-1 is given as a pseudogene. This CDR3 contains 12 residues. CDR3 DNA sequence: TGTGCCAGCAGCAAAGCTGCCTATGGCTACACCTTC. Encoded protein: CASSKAAYGYTF.

The chain joins TRBV4-2 to TRBJ2-7; a weak D match, TRBD1 (6 bases). In germline, CDR1 is LGHNA, CDR2 YNFKEQ. The CDR3 is 15 amino acids. With 0 bases removed from V and 4 bases from J, the gap between germline ends came to 13 bases. DNA for the CDR3: TGTGCCAGCAGCCAAGATCCGGGACAAATATACGAGCAGTACTTC. Its translation: CASSQDPGQIYEQYF.

This clone was counted a single time. The V and J genes are TRBV6-5 and TRBJ2-1; D might be TRBD1 (6 bases). The CDR3 runs to 15 residues. Trimming took 4 bases from V and 3 from J, leaving 13 bases between them. Germline values: CDR1 MNHEY, CDR2 SVGAGI. This CDR3 reads CASSSGEPLYNEQFF. As DNA, the CDR3 is TGTGCCAGCAGTTCAGGGGAGCCCCTCTACAATGAGCAGTTCTTC.

This sequence joins TRBV28 and TRBJ1-2; D is uncertain. V was shortened by 6 bases and J by 5 bases, with 13 bases between the two germline ends. The CDR3 is made up of 13 amino acids. Germline values: CDR1 MDHEN, CDR2 SYDVKM. The CDR3 sequence is CASRRGSAYGYTF. DNA of the CDR3: TGTGCCAGCAGGCGAGGATCTGCTTATGGCTACACCTTC.

The rearrangement joins TRBV11-2 to TRBJ2-7; D is ambiguous. Between the trimmed V and J ends, which lost 0 bases and 5 bases, there was a span of 2 bases. The germline V gene has CDR1 SGHAT and CDR2 FQNNGV. This CDR3 comprises 11 residues. The CDR3: CASSLEDEQYF. The CDR3 coding sequence is TGTGCCAGCAGCTTAGAAGACGAGCAGTACTTC.

The table lists this clone with a count of one. The CDR3 is CATVGTADSYNEQFF. The CDR3 nucleotides read TGTGCCACCGTCGGGACGGCCGATTCCTACAATGAGCAGTTCTTC. This chain uses TRBV15 with TRBJ2-1; D tentatively reads TRBD1 or TRBD2 (5 bases each). This CDR3 is built from 15 residues. The germline V gene encodes CDR1 LNHNV and CDR2 YYDKDF (reference sequence). V shed 8 bases and J shed 1 base, with 15 bases lying between them.

This sequence joins TRBV30 and TRBJ1-1; D gene uncertain. V dropped 6 bases and J dropped 1 base, with 6 bases sitting between them. This CDR3 contains 11 residues. CDR1 and CDR2 (germline): GTSNPN, SVGIG (reference sequence). The CDR3 protein is CACVPNTEAFF. DNA of the CDR3: TGTGCCTGCGTACCGAACACTGAAGCTTTCTTT.

V is TRBV23-1 and J is TRBJ2-6, with TRBD1 matching over 7 bases. TRBV23-1 qualifies as an ORF whose function is uncertain. The CDR3 has 19 residues. V lost 2 bases, J lost 2 bases, and 12 bases stayed unmatched. The CDR3 reads CASSQISPHDRAGANVLTF. CDR3 bases: TGCGCCAGCAGTCAAATTTCCCCACACGACAGGGCTGGGGCCAACGTCCTGACTTTC.

In this sample, this clone turned up once. The CDR3 sequence is CASERGGNTEAFF. The CDR3 nucleotides read TGTGCCAGCGAGAGAGGGGGGAACACTGAAGCTTTCTTT. The genes are TRBV28 and TRBJ1-1; TRBD1 might be the D (6 bases). The V gene's germline CDR1 is MDHEN and CDR2 SYDVKM. The CDR3 has 13 amino acids. Deletions cut 8 bases from V and 1 base from J, with 11 bases between.

This clone appeared a single time. The rearrangement links TRBV21-1 to TRBJ2-1; the D segment call TRBD2 is taken from the table without a DNA check. TRBV21-1 is a pseudogene segment. CDR3 length: 14 residues. The CDR3 bases are TGTGCCAGCACCGGGGCGGGAGGAGGGGGTGAGCAGTTCTTC. It specifies CASTGAGGGGEQFF.

The rearrangement joins TRBV25-1 to TRBJ1-4; unclear D gene. CDR1 is MGHDK and CDR2 is SYGVNS in the germline V gene. The length of the CDR3 is 15 residues. The V end was cut by 3 bases, the J end by 8 bases, with 16 bases between. In DNA form, the CDR3 reads TGTGCCAGCAGTGACTCGGACGATCCCCGGGAAAAACTGTTTTTT. Translating it yields CASSDSDDPREKLFF.

V is TRBV6-5 and J is TRBJ2-2; a weak D match, TRBD1 (6 bases). The CDR3 is made up of 14 amino acids. Looked up from germline, CDR1 is MNHEY and CDR2 is SVGAGI. V lost 6 bases and J lost 2, with 10 bases in between. In DNA form, the CDR3 reads TGTGCCAGCAGCCGGACAGTAAACACCGGGGAGCTGTTTTTT. Amino acid sequence: CASSRTVNTGELFF.

Only one count was recorded for this clone. The chain links TRBV6-5 to TRBJ2-7; D is ambiguous. This CDR3 comprises 15 residues. The germline V gene encodes CDR1 MNHEY and CDR2 SVGAGI. V was trimmed by 4 bases and J by 0 bases, leaving 13 bases between them. The CDR3 sequence is CASSLFPLSSYEQYF. The DNA of the CDR3 is TGTGCCAGCAGTTTATTCCCACTGAGCTCCTACGAGCAGTACTTC.

The V and J genes are TRBV28 and TRBJ1-4, with D possibly matching TRBD1 (5 bases). Trimming cost V 5 bases and J 8 bases, with 21 bases left between them. CDR3 size: 16 residues. In germline, CDR1 is MDHEN, CDR2 SYDVKM. This CDR3 reads CASSPRRWGLGEKLFF. DNA of the CDR3: TGTGCCAGCAGTCCCCGGCGGTGGGGACTAGGGGAAAAACTGTTTTTT.

Notes on this clone: Mismatch with germline at one junction end may stem from a read error. The rearrangement uses TRBV7-7 and TRBJ2-2; tentative D call: TRBD2 (6 bases). This CDR3 has 16 amino acids. Germline loops: CDR1 SSHAT, CDR2 FNYEAQ (reference sequence). The DNA of the CDR3 is TGTGCTAGCAGCGCTGCCGGGCGGGGCGACACCGGGGAGCTGTTTTTT. This gives the protein CASSAAGRGDTGELFF.

This rearrangement joins TRBV24-1 to TRBJ2-7; 11 bases fit TRBD1. The J segment lost 2 bases and the V segment lost 4 bases, leaving 0 bases of the junction unmatched. Per germline, CDR1 KGHDR and CDR2 SFDVKD. This CDR3 spans 14 amino acids. The CDR3 DNA is TGTGCCACCAGTGAGGGACAGGGGGCCTACGAGCAGTACTTC. Translation: CATSEGQGAYEQYF.

V usage is TRBV11-2 and J usage is TRBJ2-3, with a tentative D call TRBD1 (6 bases). This CDR3 contains 16 residues. CDR1 and CDR2 from the germline V gene are SGHAT and FQNNGV. Trimming removed 7 bases from V and 4 bases from J, with 21 bases in between. In DNA, the CDR3 is TGTGCCAGCAACCCCCTGGTAGGGGGAATAGCAGATACGCAGTATTTT. As protein: CASNPLVGGIADTQYF.

The J gene is TRBJ2-1, the V gene TRBV5-1, with 11 bases matching TRBD2. The CDR3 extends over 15 amino acids. Germline loops: CDR1 SGHRS, CDR2 YFSETQ. With V trimmed by 1 base and J by 6 bases, 3 bases remained unmatched. CDR3 sequence (DNA): TGCGCCAGCAGCTTGAATAGCGGGGGGGCCAATGAGCAGTTCTTC. It translates to CASSLNSGGANEQFF.

DNA of the CDR3: TGTGCCTGGAGCCCTGAAGATCGGATGGCTTTCTTT. Amino acid sequence: CAWSPEDRMAFF. V gene TRBV30 combines with J gene TRBJ1-1, with D hard to call. The CDR3 is made up of 12 amino acids. V was clipped by 3 bases and J by 11 bases, with 16 bases between them. The germline V gene has CDR1 GTSNPN and CDR2 SVGIG (reference sequence). Full variable domain (missing parts from reference TRBV30 and TRBJ1-1): SQTIHQWPATLVQPVGSPLSLECTVEGTSNPNLYWYRQAAGRGLQLLFYSVGIGQISSEVPQNLSASRPQDRQFILSSKKLLLSDSGFYLCAWSPEDRMAFFGQGTRLTVV.

V and J are TRBV3-1 (or the pseudogene TRBV3-2) and TRBJ2-2, with D perhaps assigned TRBD1 or TRBD2 (5 bases each). The CDR3 sequence is 15 residues long. V was pared by 1 base and J by 7 bases, with 13 bases between. CDR1 is LGHDT, CDR2 YNNKEL, per germline (reference sequence). This CDR3 is CASSQGGTGRGELFF. In nucleotides, the CDR3 is TGTGCCAGCAGCCAAGGTGGGACGGGCCGCGGGGAGCTGTTTTTT.